The entry below gives a single T cell receptor beta chain sequence along with its context. The antigen remains unidentified. V was clipped by 3 bases and J by 10 bases, with 12 bases between them. CDR1 and CDR2 (germline): MNHEY, SMNVEV (reference sequence). CDR3 length equals 13 residues. Here immunoSEQ multiplex PCR was the method, and the copy in TCRdb shows in-frame clones only, minus some. The sample includes approximately 150,000 clones, more than 75% of them seen just once. This sample is part of a study of cytomegalovirus exposure and HLA in healthy donors. An approximately 130-subject validation cohort, separate from the approximately 670-subject first cohort, supplied the donors. Findings of the study overall: Subsequent analysis of the roughly 120 validation repertoires found a tendency for first-cohort TCR clusters to co-occur. Many donors shared some public TCRs, even though most TCR sequences were rare. In vitro checks showed that a few CMV-associated chains really do target CMV antigens.

V usage is TRBV27 and J usage is TRBJ1-4, with TRBD1 as a possible D gene (5 bases). The sequence derives from a woman aged 25 to 45 in good health and CMV-seronegative. Specimen: PBMCs. The CDR3 loop is CASSLAGWGKLFF. CDR3 nucleotide sequence: TGTGCCAGCAGTTTGGCAGGGTGGGGAAAACTGTTTTTT. Looking up the rest from reference TRBV27 and TRBJ1-4 gives the full variable domain: EAQVTQNPRYLITVTGKKLTVTCSQNMNHEYMSWYRQDPGLGLRQIYYSMNVEVTDKGDVPEGYKVSRKEKRNFPLILESPSPNQTSLYFCASSLAGWGKLFFGSGTQLSVL.